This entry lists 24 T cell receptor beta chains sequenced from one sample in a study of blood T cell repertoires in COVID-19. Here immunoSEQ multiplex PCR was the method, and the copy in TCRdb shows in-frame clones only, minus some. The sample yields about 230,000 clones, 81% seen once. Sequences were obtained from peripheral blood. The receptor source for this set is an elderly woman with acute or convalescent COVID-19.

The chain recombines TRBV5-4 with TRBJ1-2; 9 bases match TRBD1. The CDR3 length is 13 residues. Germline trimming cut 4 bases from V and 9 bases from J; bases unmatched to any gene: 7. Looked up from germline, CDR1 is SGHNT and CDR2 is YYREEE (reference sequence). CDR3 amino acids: CASSPTGTGSYTF. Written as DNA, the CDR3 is TGTGCCAGCAGCCCCACCGGGACAGGGAGCTACACCTTC.

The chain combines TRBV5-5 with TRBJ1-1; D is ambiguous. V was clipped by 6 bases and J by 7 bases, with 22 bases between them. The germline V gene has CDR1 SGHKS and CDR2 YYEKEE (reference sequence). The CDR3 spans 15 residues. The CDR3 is CASTLIPGGNYEAFF. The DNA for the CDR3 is TGTGCCAGCACCCTGATCCCCGGCGGGAATTATGAAGCTTTCTTT.

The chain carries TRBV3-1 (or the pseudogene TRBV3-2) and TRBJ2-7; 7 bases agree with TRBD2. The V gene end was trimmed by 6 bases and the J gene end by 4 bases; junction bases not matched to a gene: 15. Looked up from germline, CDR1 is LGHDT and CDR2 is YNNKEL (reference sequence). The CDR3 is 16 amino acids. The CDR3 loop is CASSQTGPGGPYEQYF. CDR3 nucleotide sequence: TGTGCCAGCAGTCAAACAGGTCCGGGGGGACCTTACGAGCAGTACTTC.

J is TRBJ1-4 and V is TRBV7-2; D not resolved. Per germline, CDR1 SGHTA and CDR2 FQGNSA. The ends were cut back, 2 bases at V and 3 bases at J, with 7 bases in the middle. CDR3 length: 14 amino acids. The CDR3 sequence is CASSLSRANEKLFF. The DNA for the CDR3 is TGTGCCAGCAGCTTATCTCGGGCTAATGAAAAACTGTTTTTT.

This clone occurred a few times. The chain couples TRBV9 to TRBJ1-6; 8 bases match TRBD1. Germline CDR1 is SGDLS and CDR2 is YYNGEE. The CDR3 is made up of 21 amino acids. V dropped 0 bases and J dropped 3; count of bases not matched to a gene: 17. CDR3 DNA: TGTGCCAGCAGCGTAGGCATGCCGGGACAGGCGTCTGGAAACTATAATTCACCCCTCCACTTT. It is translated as CASSVGMPGQASGNYNSPLHF. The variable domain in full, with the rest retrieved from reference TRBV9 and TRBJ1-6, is DSGVTQTPKHLITATGQRVTLRCSPRSGDLSVYWYQQSLDQGLQFLIQYYNGEERAKGNILERFSAQQFPDLHSELNLSSLELGDSALYFCASSVGMPGQASGNYNSPLHFGNGTRLTVT.

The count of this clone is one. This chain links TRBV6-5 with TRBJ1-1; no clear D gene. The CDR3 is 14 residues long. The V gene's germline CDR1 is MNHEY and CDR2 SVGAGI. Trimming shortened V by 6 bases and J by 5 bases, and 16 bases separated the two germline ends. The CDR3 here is CASSQTPGGTEAFF. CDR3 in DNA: TGTGCCAGCAGCCAGACCCCGGGCGGGACTGAAGCTTTCTTT.

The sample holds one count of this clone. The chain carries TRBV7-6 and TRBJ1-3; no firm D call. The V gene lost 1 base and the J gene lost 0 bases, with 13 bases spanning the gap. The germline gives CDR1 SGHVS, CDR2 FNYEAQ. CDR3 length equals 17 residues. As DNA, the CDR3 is TGTGCCAGCAGCTTAGGACTGGCGGGGAGCTCTGGAAACACCATATATTTT. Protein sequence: CASSLGLAGSSGNTIYF.

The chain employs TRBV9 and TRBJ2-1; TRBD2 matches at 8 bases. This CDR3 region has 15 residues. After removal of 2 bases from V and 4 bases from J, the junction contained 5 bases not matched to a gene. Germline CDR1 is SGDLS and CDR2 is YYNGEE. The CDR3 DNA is TGTGCCAGCAGCGTTGGTAGCGGGACGTACAATGAGCAGTTCTTC. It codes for CASSVGSGTYNEQFF.

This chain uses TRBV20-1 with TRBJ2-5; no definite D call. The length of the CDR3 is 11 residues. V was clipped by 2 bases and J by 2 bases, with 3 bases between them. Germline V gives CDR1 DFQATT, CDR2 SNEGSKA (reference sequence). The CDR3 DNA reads TGCAGTGCTAGAATACAAGAGACCCAGTACTTC. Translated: CSARIQETQYF.

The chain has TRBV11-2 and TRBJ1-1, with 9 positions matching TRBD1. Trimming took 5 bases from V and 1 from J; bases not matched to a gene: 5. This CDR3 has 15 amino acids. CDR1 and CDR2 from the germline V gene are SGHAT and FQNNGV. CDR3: CASSSGTGRNTEAFF. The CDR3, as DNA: TGTGCCAGCAGCAGCGGGACAGGGAGGAACACTGAAGCTTTCTTT.

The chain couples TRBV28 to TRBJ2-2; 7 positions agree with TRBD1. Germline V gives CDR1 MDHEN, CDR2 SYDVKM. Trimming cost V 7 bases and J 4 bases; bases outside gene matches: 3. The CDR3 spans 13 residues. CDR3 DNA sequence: TGTGCCAGCAAAGGGACAGCCACCGGGGAGCTGTTTTTT. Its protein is CASKGTATGELFF. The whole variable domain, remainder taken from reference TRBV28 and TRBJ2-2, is DVKVTQSSRYLVKRTGEKVFLECVQDMDHENMFWYRQDPGLGLRLIYFSYDVKMKEKGDIPEGYSVSREKKERFSLILESASTNQTSMYLCASKGTATGELFFGEGSRLTVL.

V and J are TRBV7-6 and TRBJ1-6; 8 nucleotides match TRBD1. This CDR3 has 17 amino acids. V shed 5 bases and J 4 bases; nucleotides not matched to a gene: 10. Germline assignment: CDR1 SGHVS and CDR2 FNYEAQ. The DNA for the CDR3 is TGTGCCAGCAGCCCACGACAGGGGCGAATTTATAATTCACCCCTCCACTTT. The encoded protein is CASSPRQGRIYNSPLHF. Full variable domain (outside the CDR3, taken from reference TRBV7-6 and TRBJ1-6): GAGVSQSPRYKVTKRGQDVALRCDPISGHVSLYWYRQALGQGPEFLTYFNYEAQQDKSGLPNDRFSAERPEGSISTLTIQRTEQRDSAMYRCASSPRQGRIYNSPLHFGNGTRLTVT.

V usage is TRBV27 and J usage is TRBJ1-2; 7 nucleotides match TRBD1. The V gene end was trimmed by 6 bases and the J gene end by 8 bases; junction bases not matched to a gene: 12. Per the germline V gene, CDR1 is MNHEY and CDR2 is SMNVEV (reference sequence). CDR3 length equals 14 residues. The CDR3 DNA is TGTGCCAGCAGACCCGACAGGGCCACCGGGGGCTACACCTTC. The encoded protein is CASRPDRATGGYTF.

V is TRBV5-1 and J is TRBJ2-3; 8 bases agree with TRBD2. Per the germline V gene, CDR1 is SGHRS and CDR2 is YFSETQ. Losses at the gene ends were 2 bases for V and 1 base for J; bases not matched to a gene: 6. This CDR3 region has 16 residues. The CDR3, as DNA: TGCGCCAGCAGCTTATTAGCGGGACTCGGCACAGATACGCAGTATTTT. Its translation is CASSLLAGLGTDTQYF.

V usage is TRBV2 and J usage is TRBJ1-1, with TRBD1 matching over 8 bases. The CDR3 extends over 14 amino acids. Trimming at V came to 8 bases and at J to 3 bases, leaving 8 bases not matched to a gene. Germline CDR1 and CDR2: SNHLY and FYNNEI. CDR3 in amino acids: CASLYLTGDTEAFF. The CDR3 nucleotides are TGTGCCAGCCTTTACTTGACAGGGGACACTGAAGCTTTCTTT. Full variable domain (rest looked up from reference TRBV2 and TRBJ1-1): EPEVTQTPSHQVTQMGQEVILRCVPISNHLYFYWYRQILGQKVEFLVSFYNNEISEKSEIFDDQFSVERPDGSNFTLKIRSTKLEDSAMYFCASLYLTGDTEAFFGQGTRLTVV.

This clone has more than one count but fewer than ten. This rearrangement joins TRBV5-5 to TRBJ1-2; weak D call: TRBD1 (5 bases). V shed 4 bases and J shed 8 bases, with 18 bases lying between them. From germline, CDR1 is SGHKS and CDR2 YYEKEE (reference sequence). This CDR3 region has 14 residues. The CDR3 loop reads CASSLQRDSTGYTF. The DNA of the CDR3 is TGTGCCAGCAGCCTACAACGGGACTCAACGGGCTACACCTTC.

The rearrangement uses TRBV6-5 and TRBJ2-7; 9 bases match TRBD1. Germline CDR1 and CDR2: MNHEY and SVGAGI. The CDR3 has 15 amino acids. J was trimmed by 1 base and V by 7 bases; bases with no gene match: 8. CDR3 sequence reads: CASISSGTGSYEQYF. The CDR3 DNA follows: TGTGCCAGCATATCGAGCGGGACAGGGTCCTACGAGCAGTACTTC.

The DNA of the CDR3 is TGCGCCAGCAGCCAAGCCGGGACAGGGGGCGAAAAACTGTTTTTT. Protein product: CASSQAGTGGEKLFF. V is TRBV5-1 and J is TRBJ1-4; 12 bases are a match to TRBD1. The CDR3 spans 15 residues. V was pared by 4 bases and J by 8 bases, with 6 bases of the junction left unmatched. Germline-derived CDR1 and CDR2 are SGHRS and YFSETQ.

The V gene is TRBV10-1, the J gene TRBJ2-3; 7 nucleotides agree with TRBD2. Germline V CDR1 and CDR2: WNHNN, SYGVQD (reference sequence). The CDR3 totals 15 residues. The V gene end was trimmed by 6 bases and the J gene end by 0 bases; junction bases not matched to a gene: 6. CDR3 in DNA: TGCGCCAGCAGCAGAGCGGGACCTAGCACAGATACGCAGTATTTT. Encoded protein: CASSRAGPSTDTQYF.

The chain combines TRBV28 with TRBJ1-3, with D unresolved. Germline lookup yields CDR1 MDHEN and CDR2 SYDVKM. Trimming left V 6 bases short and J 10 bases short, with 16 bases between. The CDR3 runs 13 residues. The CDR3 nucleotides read TGTGCCAGCAGCACACTGGGAGGTCGGACCATATATTTT. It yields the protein CASSTLGGRTIYF.

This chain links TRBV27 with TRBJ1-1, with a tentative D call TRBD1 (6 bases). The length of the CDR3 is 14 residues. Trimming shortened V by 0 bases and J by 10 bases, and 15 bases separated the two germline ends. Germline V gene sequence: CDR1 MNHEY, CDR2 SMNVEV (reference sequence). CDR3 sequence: CASSLSVNGGRAFF. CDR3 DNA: TGTGCCAGCAGTTTATCCGTTAACGGGGGGCGAGCTTTCTTT.

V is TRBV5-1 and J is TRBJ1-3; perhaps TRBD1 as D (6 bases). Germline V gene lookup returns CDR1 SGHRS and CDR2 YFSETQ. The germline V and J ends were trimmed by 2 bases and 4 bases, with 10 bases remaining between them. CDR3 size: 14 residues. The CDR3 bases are TGCGCCAGCAGCTTACGGACAGAAGGAAACACCATATATTTT. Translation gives CASSLRTEGNTIYF.

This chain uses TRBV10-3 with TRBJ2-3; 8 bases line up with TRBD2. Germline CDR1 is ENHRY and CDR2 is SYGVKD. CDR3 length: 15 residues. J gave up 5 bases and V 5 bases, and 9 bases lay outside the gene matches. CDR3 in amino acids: CAISLTGGPGDTQYF. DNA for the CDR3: TGTGCCATCAGTTTAACGGGGGGGCCGGGAGATACGCAGTATTTT.

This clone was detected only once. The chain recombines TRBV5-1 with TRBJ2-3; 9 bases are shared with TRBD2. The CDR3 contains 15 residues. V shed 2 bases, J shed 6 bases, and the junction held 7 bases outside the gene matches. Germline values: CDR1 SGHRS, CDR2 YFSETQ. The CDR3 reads CASSLSGGRVDTQYF. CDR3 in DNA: TGCGCCAGCAGCTTAAGCGGGGGGAGAGTGGATACGCAGTATTTT.